This entry lists 20 T cell receptor beta chains sequenced from one sample in a study of OX40 agonist ivuxolimab in advanced cancers. Profiled with immunoSEQ multiplex PCR; TCRdb holds only in-frame clones, not every one. Of tens of thousands of clones in the sample, around 81% were seen once. Sequencing used CD4+ or CD8+ T cells sorted from blood, obtained in a trial of the OX40 agonist ivuxolimab. All receptors come from an adult with an advanced solid tumor such as melanoma, head and neck, liver or kidney cancer.

The chain links TRBV28 to TRBJ1-3, with D unresolved. This CDR3 has 14 amino acids. Trimming pared 5 bases from V and 2 bases from J, leaving 10 bases between. The germline gives CDR1 MDHEN, CDR2 SYDVKM. The DNA for the CDR3 is TGTGCCAGCAGTCCTCAGGAAACTGGAAACACCATATATTTT. It is translated as CASSPQETGNTIYF.

This chain joins TRBV5-4 and TRBJ2-5; perhaps TRBD1 as D (5 bases). The V gene's germline CDR1 is SGHNT and CDR2 YYREEE (reference sequence). The CDR3 covers 14 residues. The V gene lost 1 base and the J gene lost 3 bases, with 10 bases spanning the gap. CDR3 amino acids: CASSLTGREETQYF. Here the CDR3 DNA reads TGTGCCAGCAGCTTGACTGGCAGGGAAGAGACCCAGTACTTC. Full variable domain (remainder filled in from reference TRBV5-4 and TRBJ2-5): ETGVTQSPTHLIKTRGQQVTLRCSSQSGHNTVSWYQQALGQGPQFIFQYYREEENGRGNFPPRFSGLQFPNYSSELNVNALELDDSALYLCASSLTGREETQYFGPGTRLLVL.

This clone has only one observation. CDR3 sequence reads: CASSYSRATEAFF. In nucleotides, the CDR3 is TGTGCCAGCAGTTACTCCAGAGCCACTGAAGCTTTCTTT. The rearrangement uses TRBV6-6 and TRBJ1-1; no definite D call. V was pared by 0 bases and J by 4 bases, with 6 bases between. From germline, CDR1 is MNHNY and CDR2 SVGAGI (reference sequence). There are 13 residues in the CDR3.

This clone has more than one count but fewer than ten. The chain employs TRBV7-8 and TRBJ1-6; D unresolved. The CDR3 has 17 amino acids. Trimming stripped 4 bases from V and 0 bases from J, with 13 bases between. The V gene's germline CDR1 is SGHVS and CDR2 FQNEAQ. The CDR3 DNA reads as TGTGCCAGCAGCTCCGACATAAGGAGCTCCTATAATTCACCCCTCCACTTT. As protein: CASSSDIRSSYNSPLHF. The whole variable domain, filled in from reference TRBV7-8 and TRBJ1-6, reads GAGVSQSPRYKVAKRGQDVALRCDPISGHVSLFWYQQALGQGPEFLTYFQNEAQLDKSGLPSDRFFAERPEGSVSTLKIQRTQQEDSAVYLCASSSDIRSSYNSPLHFGNGTRLTVT.

The table lists this clone with a count of one. CDR3 bases: TGCGCCAGTACAATAGCGGGGAGCTCCTACGAGCAGTACTTC. Encoded protein: CASTIAGSSYEQYF. The chain carries TRBV5-1 and TRBJ2-7, with 8 nucleotides matching TRBD2. The J segment lost 0 bases and the V segment lost 8 bases, leaving 7 bases of the junction unmatched. This CDR3 spans 14 amino acids. The V gene's germline CDR1 is SGHRS and CDR2 YFSETQ.

The V call is TRBV2, the J call TRBJ1-1; D call uncertain. The CDR3 is 14 amino acids. Trimming cost V 6 bases and J 4 bases, with 15 bases left between them. Germline assignment: CDR1 SNHLY and CDR2 FYNNEI. CDR3 loop: CASSAIILGTEAFF. The CDR3 nucleotides read TGTGCCAGCAGCGCGATTATATTAGGCACTGAAGCTTTCTTT.

J is TRBJ1-1 and V is TRBV6-1; D gene uncertain. V was shortened by 4 bases and J by 6 bases, with 12 bases between the two germline ends. Germline CDR1 MNHNS, CDR2 SASEGT. The length of the CDR3 is 13 residues. The CDR3 region is CASSAAPDAEAFF. CDR3 nucleotide sequence: TGTGCCAGCAGTGCTGCCCCGGACGCTGAAGCTTTCTTT.

The chain has TRBV4-3 and TRBJ1-6; D might be TRBD1 (6 bases). CDR1 is LGHNA, CDR2 YSLEER, per germline. Trimming removed 4 bases at V and 3 bases at J, with 10 bases between. The CDR3 spans 15 residues. CDR3 nucleotides: TGCGCCAGCAGCCGAAACAGGGACTATAATTCACCCCTCCACTTT. Protein: CASSRNRDYNSPLHF.

CDR3 residues: CASRSGTGYYEQYF. As DNA, the CDR3 is TGTGCCAGCAGGTCCGGGACAGGGTACTACGAGCAGTACTTC. This chain joins TRBV28 and TRBJ2-7; 9 bases fit TRBD1. The trim removed 6 bases at V and 3 bases at J, leaving 6 bases unmatched. The germline CDR1 and CDR2 sequences are MDHEN and SYDVKM. This CDR3 comprises 14 residues.

CDR3 amino acids: CTSSQDLNEQFF. DNA for the CDR3: TGCACCAGCAGCCAAGACTTGAATGAGCAGTTCTTC. The genes are TRBV1 and TRBJ2-1; the D call of TRBD2 is as the table states it, not checked on the DNA. TRBV1 corresponds to a pseudogene. CDR3 size: 12 residues.

The chain employs TRBV5-5 and TRBJ1-2; tentative D call: TRBD1 (5 bases). V gave up 5 bases and J gave up 3 bases, with 14 bases separating them. The CDR3 runs to 14 residues. The germline gives CDR1 SGHKS, CDR2 YYEKEE (reference sequence). The CDR3 sequence: CASRRGGNDYGYTF. The CDR3 region has the DNA TGTGCCAGCAGGAGGGGAGGGAACGACTATGGCTACACCTTC.

This clone was picked up a small number of times. The V and J genes are TRBV5-3 and TRBJ2-4; possible D gene TRBD1, 6 bases. Being an ORF, TRBV5-3 has a function that is uncertain. The CDR3 is made up of 20 amino acids. V shed 0 bases and J shed 0 bases, with 22 bases lying between them. The CDR3 loop is CARSLGESSGHLLAKNIQYF. CDR3 coding DNA: TGTGCCAGAAGCTTGGGAGAAAGCTCGGGACACCTACTAGCCAAAAACATTCAGTACTTC.

This clone was seen only a few times. The chain uses TRBV6-6 and TRBJ1-6; D is unresolved. V lost 7 bases to trimming and J lost 8 bases, with 15 bases between them. Germline lookup yields CDR1 MNHNY and CDR2 SVGAGI (reference sequence). The CDR3 runs to 14 residues. The CDR3, as DNA: TGTGCCAGCACCCCTCTACCAGGAGATTCACCCCTCCACTTT. Protein sequence: CASTPLPGDSPLHF.

The chain employs TRBV19 and TRBJ1-4, with TRBD1 identical over 10 bases. Trimming took 7 bases from V and 4 from J; bases not matched to a gene: 6. The CDR3 covers 15 residues. Germline loops: CDR1 LNHDA, CDR2 SQIVND (reference sequence). In DNA, the CDR3 is TGTGCCAGTACTGACAGGGGGCAAATTAATGAAAAACTGTTTTTT. Translation: CASTDRGQINEKLFF.

CDR3 sequence: CASSIDRSSRTGGGTDTQYF. The CDR3 coding sequence is TGTGCCAGTAGTATAGATCGATCCTCGAGGACAGGAGGTGGCACAGATACGCAGTATTTT. This rearrangement joins TRBV19 to TRBJ2-3; 7 bases match TRBD1. Germline V lookup: CDR1 LNHDA, CDR2 SQIVND (reference sequence). The CDR3 totals 20 residues. Trimming took 0 bases from V and 1 from J; bases not matched to a gene: 16.

The rearrangement joins TRBV5-1 to TRBJ1-2; 10 bases align to TRBD1. The ends lost 7 bases at V and 6 bases at J; junction bases unmatched: 9. The germline CDR1 and CDR2 sequences are SGHRS and YFSETQ. CDR3 length: 14 residues. The DNA of the CDR3 is TGCGCCAGCTCCGGACAGGGGGAAACAAATGGCTACACCTTC. It encodes CASSGQGETNGYTF.

The rearrangement links TRBV5-6 to TRBJ1-1, with D hard to call. The CDR3 spans 19 residues. CDR1 and CDR2 from the germline V gene are SGHDT and YYEEEE. V was trimmed by 6 bases and J by 1 base, leaving 28 bases between them. The CDR3 coding sequence is TGTGCCAGCACCCCCCTTATCCCAGAATATTCGACCGAGAACACTGAAGCTTTCTTT. Protein: CASTPLIPEYSTENTEAFF.

Concerning this clone itself: The same CDR3 is also encoded by other DNA sequences in this sample. The J gene is TRBJ1-1, the V gene TRBV10-3; TRBD1 might be the D (5 bases). V was cut by 3 bases and J by 3 bases, with 11 bases left in between. Germline V gene data show CDR1 as ENHRY and CDR2 as SYGVKD. The length of the CDR3 is 14 residues. This CDR3 reads CAISDWGQYTEAFF. As DNA, the CDR3 is TGTGCCATCAGTGACTGGGGCCAGTACACTGAAGCTTTCTTT.

The chain links TRBV9 to TRBJ2-5, with D unresolved. The CDR3 extends over 14 amino acids. Germline CDR1 is SGDLS and CDR2 is YYNGEE. The V end lost 0 bases, the J end lost 1 base, and 7 bases lay between the germline ends. CDR3 sequence: CASSVDSGQETQYF. CDR3 DNA: TGTGCCAGCAGCGTAGATTCGGGCCAAGAGACCCAGTACTTC.

This clone was counted a single time. The chain links TRBV6-5 to TRBJ2-5, with D possibly being TRBD2 (6 bases). V was clipped by 7 bases and J by 6 bases, with 18 bases between them. CDR3 length: 14 amino acids. The germline V gene encodes CDR1 MNHEY and CDR2 SVGAGI. In DNA, the CDR3 is TGTGCCAGCACCATATCACGGGGGAGACAGACCCAGTACTTC. Its protein is CASTISRGRQTQYF.